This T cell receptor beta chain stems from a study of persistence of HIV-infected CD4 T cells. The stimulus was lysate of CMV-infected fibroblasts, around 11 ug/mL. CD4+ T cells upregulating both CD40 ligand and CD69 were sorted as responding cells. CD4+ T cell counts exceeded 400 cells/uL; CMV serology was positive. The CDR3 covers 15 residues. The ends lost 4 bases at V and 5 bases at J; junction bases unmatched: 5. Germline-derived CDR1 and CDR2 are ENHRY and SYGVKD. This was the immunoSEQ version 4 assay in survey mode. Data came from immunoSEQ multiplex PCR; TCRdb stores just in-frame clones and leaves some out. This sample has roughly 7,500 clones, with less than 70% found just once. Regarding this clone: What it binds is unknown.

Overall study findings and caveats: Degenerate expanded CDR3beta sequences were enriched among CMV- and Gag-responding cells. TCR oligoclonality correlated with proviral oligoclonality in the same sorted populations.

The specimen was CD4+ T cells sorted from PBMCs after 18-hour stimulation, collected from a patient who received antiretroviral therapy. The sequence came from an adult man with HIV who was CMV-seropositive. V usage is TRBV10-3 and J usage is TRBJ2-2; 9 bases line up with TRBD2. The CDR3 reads CAISARLADTGELFF. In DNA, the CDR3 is TGTGCCATCAGTGCTAGACTAGCGGATACCGGGGAGCTGTTTTTT.